Listed here are 18 T cell receptor beta chains from one sample, sequenced in a study of CD8 T cells in Susac syndrome. RNA totalling roughly 0.45 to 1 ug underwent reverse transcription with random hexamers. TCRdb called the immunoSEQ multiplex PCR reads again in MiXCR, with one record for every CDR3 protein. The data show 200,000 to 250,000 distinct CDR3 sequences, around 93% seen once. The source material was CD4+ T cells from PBMCs. The source is a human donor with multiple sclerosis.

The genes are TRBV5-5 and TRBJ1-5, with D possibly being TRBD1 (5 bases). CDR1 is SGHKS, CDR2 YYEKEE, per germline (reference sequence). The CDR3 is made up of 15 amino acids. V lost 0 bases and J 0 bases, leaving 7 bases between the germline ends. The CDR3 bases are TGTGCCAGCAGCTTGGAGGGGACTAGCAATCAGCCCCAGCATTTT. Its translation: CASSLEGTSNQPQHF.

CDR3 sequence reads: CASSIAGAGYSNQPQHF. For the CDR3, the DNA is TGTGCCAGTAGTATTGCAGGGGCGGGCTATAGCAATCAGCCCCAGCATTTT. V and J are TRBV19 and TRBJ1-5, with a weak D call TRBD1 (6 bases). The CDR3 contains 17 residues. Germline loops: CDR1 LNHDA, CDR2 SQIVND (reference sequence). Trimming removed 3 bases from V and 0 bases from J, with 15 bases in between.

This clonotype has a single count. The chain links TRBV2 to TRBJ2-1; TRBD1 agrees at 7 bases. The CDR3 runs 15 residues. Germline-derived CDR1 and CDR2 are SNHLY and FYNNEI. The V gene end was trimmed by 1 base and the J gene end by 6 bases; junction bases not matched to a gene: 6. The CDR3: CASSEDRGPPNEQFF. In DNA form, the CDR3 reads TGTGCCAGCAGTGAAGACAGGGGCCCCCCCAATGAGCAGTTCTTC. Full variable domain (rest looked up from reference TRBV2 and TRBJ2-1): EPEVTQTPSHQVTQMGQEVILRCVPISNHLYFYWYRQILGQKVEFLVSFYNNEISEKSEIFDDQFSVERPDGSNFTLKIRSTKLEDSAMYFCASSEDRGPPNEQFFGPGTRLTVL.

V gene TRBV6-5 combines with J gene TRBJ2-5; possibly TRBD1 or TRBD2 for D (6 bases each). The ends were cut back, 8 bases at V and 5 bases at J, with 15 bases in the middle. CDR3 length equals 13 residues. Germline V gene data show CDR1 as MNHEY and CDR2 as SVGAGI. The DNA for the CDR3 is TGTGCCAGCGGTAGGGGGGTATGGGAGACCCAGTACTTC. This gives the protein CASGRGVWETQYF.

This chain connects TRBV29-1 to TRBJ1-3; D is undetermined. From germline, CDR1 is SQVTM and CDR2 ANQGSEA. Trimming took 6 bases from V and 2 from J, leaving 8 bases between them. The CDR3 spans 12 residues. In DNA, the CDR3 is TGCAGCGTCGCTTTCGCTGGAAACACCATATATTTT. It encodes CSVAFAGNTIYF.

This clonotype appeared once. The rearrangement joins TRBV27 to TRBJ2-1; D is ambiguous. Trimming shortened V by 3 bases and J by 4 bases, and 7 bases separated the two germline ends. CDR1 is MNHEY, CDR2 SMNVEV, per germline (reference sequence). The CDR3 has 13 residues. The CDR3 nucleotides are TGTGCCAGCAGTTTTTGGGCTTACAATGAGCAGTTCTTC. The encoded protein is CASSFWAYNEQFF.

The chain carries TRBV5-1 and TRBJ1-1; TRBD1 is a possible D gene (6 bases). The germline V gene has CDR1 SGHRS and CDR2 YFSETQ. This CDR3 is built from 13 residues. V lost 0 bases and J 7 bases, leaving 10 bases between the germline ends. As DNA, the CDR3 is TGCGCCAGCAGCTTGGCAGGGGAGGGTGAAGCTTTCTTT. It specifies CASSLAGEGEAFF. The full variable domain, its missing parts supplied by reference TRBV5-1 and TRBJ1-1, is KAGVTQTPRYLIKTRGQQVTLSCSPISGHRSVSWYQQTPGQGLQFLFEYFSETQRNKGNFPGRFSGRQFSNSRSEMNVSTLELGDSALYLCASSLAGEGEAFFGQGTRLTVV.

The chain links TRBV28 to TRBJ1-5; TRBD1 is a possible D gene (6 bases). V was pared by 5 bases and J by 2 bases, with 13 bases between. The CDR3 sequence is 15 residues long. Per germline, CDR1 MDHEN and CDR2 SYDVKM. The DNA for the CDR3 is TGTGCCAGCAGTCCCTCGGAGGGGGGCAATCAGCCCCAGCATTTT. It yields the protein CASSPSEGGNQPQHF.

V usage is TRBV28 and J usage is TRBJ1-5; D is possibly TRBD1 (6 bases). Between the trimmed V and J ends, which lost 2 bases and 5 bases, there was a span of 13 bases. This CDR3 contains 15 residues. Looked up from germline, CDR1 is MDHEN and CDR2 is SYDVKM. DNA of the CDR3: TGTGCCAGCAGTTTAGGGGGCCCGTCATATCAGCCCCAGCATTTT. Translation: CASSLGGPSYQPQHF.

The chain employs TRBV20-1 and TRBJ2-5; the D gene is possibly TRBD2 (7 bases). CDR1 and CDR2 from the germline V gene are DFQATT and SNEGSKA (reference sequence). V was cut by 6 bases and J by 1 base, with 18 bases left in between. CDR3 length: 15 residues. Here the CDR3 DNA reads TGCAGTGCAAAAGGGTACGGGGGGCTCCAAGAGACCCAGTACTTC. This translates into CSAKGYGGLQETQYF.

In the case of this clonotype: Likely a read error: the CDR3 ends without its conserved phenylalanine or tryptophan. This chain connects TRBV30 to TRBJ1-1; D not resolved. Germline CDR1 and CDR2: GTSNPN and SVGIG (reference sequence). The CDR3 is 16 amino acids. V dropped 2 bases and J dropped 3 bases, with 19 bases sitting between them. Here the CDR3 reads CAWSYRGGFSYTEAFL. The CDR3 DNA is TGTGCCTGGAGTTATCGGGGAGGATTTTCGTACACTGAAGCTTTCCTT.

The chain is built from TRBV7-9 and TRBJ2-7; 7 bases align to TRBD2. V shed 5 bases and J 3 bases; nucleotides not matched to a gene: 7. CDR1 is SEHNR and CDR2 is FQNEAQ in the germline V gene (reference sequence). The CDR3 spans 14 residues. The CDR3 region is CASSRSRGNYEQYF. CDR3 DNA: TGTGCCAGCAGCCGATCGCGGGGGAACTACGAGCAGTACTTC.

This sequence joins TRBV18 and TRBJ2-7; TRBD2 agrees at 14 bases. Germline V lookup: CDR1 KGHSH, CDR2 LQKENI. This CDR3 region has 17 residues. The ends lost 2 bases at V and 2 bases at J; junction bases unmatched: 5. The CDR3 loop is CASSPRGLAGDTYEQYF. In DNA form, the CDR3 reads TGTGCCAGCTCACCAAGGGGACTAGCGGGGGACACCTACGAGCAGTACTTC.

The chain is built from TRBV10-2 and TRBJ1-5, with a tentative D call TRBD1 (6 bases). The CDR3 extends over 17 amino acids. CDR1 and CDR2 (germline): WSHSY, SAAADI. Trimming shortened V by 0 bases and J by 2 bases, and 14 bases separated the two germline ends. This chain's CDR3 is CASSESAGGLGNQPQHF. CDR3 DNA: TGCGCCAGCAGTGAGTCAGCTGGGGGCTTAGGCAATCAGCCCCAGCATTTT.

The chain carries TRBV6-6 and TRBJ1-1, with D tentatively TRBD1 (6 bases). CDR3 length: 14 residues. Per germline, CDR1 MNHNY and CDR2 SVGAGI (reference sequence). The V and J ends lost 2 bases and 5 bases respectively, with 12 bases between them. CDR3 in DNA: TGTGCCAGCAGTTACCAGGGGATGAGGACTGAAGCTTTCTTT. This codes for CASSYQGMRTEAFF.

The genes are TRBV3-1 and TRBJ2-3; 9 bases map to TRBD2. After removal of 0 bases from V and 7 bases from J, the junction contained 11 bases not matched to a gene. The CDR3 is 17 amino acids. The V gene's germline CDR1 is LGHDT and CDR2 YNNKEL (reference sequence). The CDR3 is CASSQDQYGLATNTQYF. CDR3 bases: TGTGCCAGCAGCCAAGATCAATACGGACTAGCGACAAATACGCAGTATTTT.

As DNA, the CDR3 is TGTGCCAGCAGTTTTGTAGCGGGAGAATCAGAGACCCAGTACTTC. Residues: CASSFVAGESETQYF. J is TRBJ2-5 and V is TRBV12-3 or TRBV12-4; 9 bases are shared with TRBD2. The CDR3 loop spans 15 amino acids. The junction had 6 bases not matched to a gene; V was cut back by 3 bases and J by 4 bases.

This clonotype was observed a single time. The chain recombines TRBV6-1 with TRBJ1-5; D perhaps matches TRBD1 (5 bases). This CDR3 comprises 14 residues. Between the trimmed V and J ends, which lost 2 bases and 7 bases, there was a span of 12 bases. Germline lookup yields CDR1 MNHNS and CDR2 SASEGT. The CDR3 protein is CASSEPGRVQPQHF. As DNA, the CDR3 is TGTGCCAGCAGTGAACCGGGCAGGGTACAGCCCCAGCATTTT.